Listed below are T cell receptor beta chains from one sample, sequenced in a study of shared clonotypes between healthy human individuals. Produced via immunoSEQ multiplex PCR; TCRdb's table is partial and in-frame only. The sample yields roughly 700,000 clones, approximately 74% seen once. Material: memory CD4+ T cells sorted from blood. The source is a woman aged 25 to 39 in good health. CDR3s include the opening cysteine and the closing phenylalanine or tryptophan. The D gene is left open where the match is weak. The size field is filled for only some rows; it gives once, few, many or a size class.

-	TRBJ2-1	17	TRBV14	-	CASRPWGRSAGGMKQFF	TGTGCCAGCAGACCCTGGGGCCGGTCGGCAGGCGGGATGAAGCAGTTCTTC
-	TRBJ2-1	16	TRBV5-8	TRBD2	CASSLEGGRAPNEQFF	TGTGCCAGCAGCTTGGAGGGCGGGAGGGCCCCCAATGAGCAGTTCTTC
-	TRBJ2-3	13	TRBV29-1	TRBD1	CSVDGQGTDTQYF	TGCAGCGTTGACGGACAGGGCACAGATACGCAGTATTTT
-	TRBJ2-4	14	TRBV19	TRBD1	CASSIQGAVNIQYF	TGTGCCAGTAGTATACAGGGGGCTGTAAACATTCAGTACTTC
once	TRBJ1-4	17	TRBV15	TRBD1	CATSRGRTGQGNEKLFF	TGTGCCACCTCCAGAGGGAGGACCGGACAGGGAAATGAAAAACTGTTTTTT
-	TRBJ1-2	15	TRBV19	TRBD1	CASTTTGGPNYGYTF	TGTGCCAGTACCACGACAGGGGGTCCTAACTATGGCTACACCTTC
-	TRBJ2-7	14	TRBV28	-	CASSLARVPYEQYF	TGTGCCAGCAGTTTGGCTAGGGTGCCCTACGAGCAGTACTTC
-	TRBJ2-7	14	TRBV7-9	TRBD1	CASSLEWTGIEQYF	TGTGCCAGCAGCTTAGAGTGGACAGGGATCGAGCAGTACTTC
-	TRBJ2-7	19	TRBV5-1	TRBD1	CASSLIRLRGQAISYEQYF	TGCGCCAGCAGCTTGATCCGCTTACGCGGACAGGCCATCTCCTACGAGCAGTACTTC
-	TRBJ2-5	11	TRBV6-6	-	CATQIGETQYF	TGTGCCACCCAGATTGGGGAGACCCAGTACTTC
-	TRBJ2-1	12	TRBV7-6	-	CASSLGVGEQFF	TGTGCCAGCAGCCTAGGGGTGGGTGAGCAGTTCTTC
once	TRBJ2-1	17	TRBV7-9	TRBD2	CASSLGGTSGAYNEQFF	TGTGCCAGCAGCTTAGGTGGTACTAGCGGGGCCTACAATGAGCAGTTCTTC
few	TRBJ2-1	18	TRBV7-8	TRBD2	CASSLGGRGTSSYNEQFF	TGTGCCAGCAGCTTAGGGGGGAGGGGCACGAGCTCCTACAATGAGCAGTTCTTC
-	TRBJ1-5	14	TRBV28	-	CASSQDRPNQPQHF	TGTGCCAGCAGCCAAGACAGGCCCAATCAGCCCCAGCATTTT
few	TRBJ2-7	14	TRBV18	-	CASRGQKYSYEQYF	TGTGCCAGCCGTGGACAGAAATACTCCTACGAGCAGTACTTC
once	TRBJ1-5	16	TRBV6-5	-	CASSSGRSYSNQPQHF	TGTGCCAGCAGTTCGGGACGGAGTTATAGCAATCAGCCCCAGCATTTT
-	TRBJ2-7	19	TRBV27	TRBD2	CASRLGLAGGPSWTYEQYF	TGTGCCAGCAGGCTAGGACTAGCGGGAGGGCCAAGTTGGACCTACGAGCAGTACTTC
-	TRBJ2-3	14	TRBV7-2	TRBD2	CASSLGTSGTGKYF	TGTGCCAGCAGCTTAGGGACTAGCGGGACTGGGAAGTATTTT
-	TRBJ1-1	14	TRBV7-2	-	CASSLGFWGTEAFF	TGTGCCAGCAGCTTAGGATTTTGGGGCACTGAAGCTTTCTTT
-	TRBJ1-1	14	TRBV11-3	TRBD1	CASSRGTGNSEAFF	TGTGCCAGCAGCCGTGGGACAGGGAACTCTGAAGCTTTCTTT
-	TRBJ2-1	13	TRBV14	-	CASSHDYYNEQFF	TGTGCCAGCAGCCACGATTACTACAATGAGCAGTTCTTC
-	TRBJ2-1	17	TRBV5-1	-	CASSLASGLLLGNEQFF	TGCGCCAGCAGCTTGGCCAGCGGGCTACTACTGGGGAATGAGCAGTTCTTC
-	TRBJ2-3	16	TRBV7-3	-	CASSPYGGGTTDTQYF	TGTGCCAGCAGTCCCTACGGGGGAGGCACCACAGATACGCAGTATTTT
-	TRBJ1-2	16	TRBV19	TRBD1	CASSNYWTGGLYGYTF	TGTGCCAGTAGTAACTACTGGACAGGGGGCTTATATGGCTACACCTTC
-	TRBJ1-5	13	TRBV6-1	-	CASTFYSNQPQHF	TGTGCCAGTACATTTTATAGCAATCAGCCCCAGCATTTT
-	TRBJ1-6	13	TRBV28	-	CASLGQINSPLHF	TGTGCCAGCCTCGGGCAGATAAATTCACCCCTCCACTTT
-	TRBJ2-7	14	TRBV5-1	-	CASSFMAETYEQYF	TGCGCCAGCAGCTTTATGGCGGAGACCTACGAGCAGTACTTC
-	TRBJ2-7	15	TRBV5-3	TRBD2	CARSTRTSGSYEQYF	TGTGCCAGAAGCACACGGACTAGCGGGAGTTACGAGCAGTACTTC
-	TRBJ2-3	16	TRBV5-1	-	CASSLVRPGGTDTQYF	TGCGCCAGCAGCTTGGTTAGGCCAGGGGGCACAGATACGCAGTATTTT
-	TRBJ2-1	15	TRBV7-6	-	CASSFMGQDYNEQFF	TGTGCCAGCAGCTTTATGGGGCAAGACTACAATGAGCAGTTCTTC
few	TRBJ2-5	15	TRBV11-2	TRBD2	CASSPSGRVRETQYF	TGTGCCAGCAGCCCCTCTGGGAGGGTCCGCGAGACCCAGTACTTC
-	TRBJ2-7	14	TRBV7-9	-	CASSLGSVRQEQYF	TGTGCCAGCAGCTTAGGATCGGTTAGGCAAGAGCAGTACTTC
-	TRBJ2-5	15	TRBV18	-	CASSNTVWNQETQYF	TGTGCCAGCTCGAATACAGTGTGGAATCAAGAGACCCAGTACTTC
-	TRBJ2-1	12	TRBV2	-	CASSKGTNEQFF	TGTGCCAGCAGTAAGGGTACGAATGAGCAGTTCTTC
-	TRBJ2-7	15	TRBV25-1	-	CASSAPIGEAYEQYF	TGTGCCAGCAGTGCCCCCATAGGGGAGGCATACGAGCAGTACTTC
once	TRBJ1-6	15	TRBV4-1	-	CASSRGDLRGSPLHF	TGCGCCAGCAGCCGCGGTGACCTCCGTGGTTCACCCCTCCACTTT
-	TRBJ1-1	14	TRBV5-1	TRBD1	CASSSGTGGTEAFF	TGCGCCAGCAGCTCCGGGACAGGGGGGACTGAAGCTTTCTTT
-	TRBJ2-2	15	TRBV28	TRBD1	CASSLGTGETGELFF	TGTGCCAGCAGTTTGGGGACAGGGGAGACCGGGGAGCTGTTTTTT
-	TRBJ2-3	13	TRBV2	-	CASSESTIDTQYF	TGTGCCAGCAGTGAATCGACGATAGATACGCAGTATTTT
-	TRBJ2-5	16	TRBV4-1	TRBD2	CASAEGSGRARETQYF	TGCGCCAGCGCTGAAGGGAGCGGGAGGGCCAGGGAGACCCAGTACTTC
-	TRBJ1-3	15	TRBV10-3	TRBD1	CASLRDRNSGNTIYF	TGTGCCTCCTTGCGGGACAGAAATTCTGGAAACACCATATATTTT
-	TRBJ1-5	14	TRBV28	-	CASSSPYSNQPQHF	TGTGCCAGCAGTTCGCCCTATAGCAATCAGCCCCAGCATTTT
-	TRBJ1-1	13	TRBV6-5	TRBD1	CASSPDRGPEAFF	TGTGCCAGCAGCCCTGACAGGGGGCCTGAAGCTTTCTTT